The rows below give T cell receptor beta chains drawn from one sample of a study of blood T cell repertoires in COVID-19. Here immunoSEQ multiplex PCR was the method, and the copy in TCRdb shows in-frame clones only, minus some. Here the sample spans some 240,000 clones, around 84% being singletons. Sequenced sample: peripheral blood. Receptor source: a woman in her thirties or forties who had recovered from COVID-19. Both conserved end residues are part of each CDR3. Fields, in order: D gene, clone size, V gene, J gene, CDR3 protein, CDR3 DNA. A D gene is named only where the DNA matches it firmly. The size field is filled for only some rows; it gives once, few, many or a size class.

.	.	TRBV19	TRBJ1-2	CASSIGTRGRLDGYTF	TGTGCCAGTAGTATCGGGACTAGGGGACGGTTAGATGGCTACACCTTC
TRBD1	.	TRBV19	TRBJ1-5	CASRDGQGFYQPQHF	TGTGCCAGTAGGGACGGACAGGGATTCTATCAGCCCCAGCATTTT
.	once	TRBV7-9	TRBJ2-7	CASSLYPYEQYF	TGTGCCAGCAGCCTCTACCCGTACGAGCAGTACTTC
TRBD1	few	TRBV7-2	TRBJ1-2	CASSLASSGQGELGGYTF	TGTGCCAGCAGCCTAGCTTCCTCCGGACAGGGAGAATTAGGTGGCTACACCTTC
TRBD1	.	TRBV5-1	TRBJ1-1	CASRIGQGGTEAFF	TGCGCCAGCAGAATCGGACAGGGAGGGACTGAAGCTTTCTTT
.	once	TRBV27	TRBJ1-2	CASSFGVPANYGYTF	TGTGCCAGCAGTTTCGGGGTCCCAGCTAACTATGGCTACACCTTC
.	.	TRBV4-1	TRBJ1-5	CASSQALDQPQHF	TGCGCCAGCAGCCAGGCCTTGGATCAGCCCCAGCATTTT
TRBD1	.	TRBV6-1	TRBJ1-4	CASSEMHRGSIEKLFF	TGTGCCAGCAGTGAAATGCACAGGGGGTCAATTGAAAAACTGTTTTTT
.	.	TRBV5-1	TRBJ1-6	CASSWGGGDSPLHF	TGCGCCAGCAGCTGGGGTGGGGGCGATTCACCCCTCCACTTT
TRBD1	.	TRBV2	TRBJ2-1	CASSPGTGGREQFF	TGTGCCAGCAGTCCCGGGACAGGGGGTCGGGAGCAGTTCTTC
.	.	TRBV19	TRBJ1-5	CATLSGGNQPQHF	TGTGCGACCCTCTCAGGGGGCAATCAGCCCCAGCATTTT
TRBD1	few	TRBV5-1	TRBJ2-5	CASSQLPGQQETQYF	TGCGCCAGCAGCCAATTACCGGGACAGCAAGAGACCCAGTACTTC
TRBD1	.	TRBV5-1	TRBJ2-1	CASSTGQGRIFNEQFF	TGCGCCAGCAGCACGGGACAGGGTCGGATATTCAATGAGCAGTTCTTC
TRBD1	.	TRBV5-1	TRBJ2-7	CASSRGTGVDEQYF	TGCGCCAGCAGCCGCGGGACAGGGGTTGACGAGCAGTACTTC
.	.	TRBV6-5	TRBJ2-2	CASSMGLHTGELFF	TGTGCCAGCAGTATGGGACTTCACACCGGGGAGCTGTTTTTT
.	.	TRBV28	TRBJ1-5	CASLRLGGRWSNQPQHF	TGTGCCAGTCTAAGGTTAGGGGGAAGATGGAGCAATCAGCCCCAGCATTTT
.	.	TRBV7-3	TRBJ2-2	CASSGPGDTGELFF	TGTGCCAGCAGCGGGCCCGGGGACACCGGGGAGCTGTTTTTT
.	.	TRBV5-1	TRBJ1-6	CASSFGQGRSPLHF	TGCGCCAGCAGCTTTGGGCAGGGCAGATCACCCCTCCACTTT
.	.	TRBV6-5	TRBJ1-2	CASSYSISQGARSYTF	TGTGCCAGCAGTTACTCGATAAGTCAAGGGGCTCGGAGCTACACCTTC
.	.	TRBV11-2	TRBJ2-1	CASSPTNYNEQFF	TGTGCCAGCAGCCCCACAAACTACAATGAGCAGTTCTTC
.	.	TRBV5-5	TRBJ1-4	CASSLLAADEKLFF	TGTGCCAGCAGCTTGCTCGCTGCGGATGAAAAACTGTTTTTT
TRBD2	.	TRBV10-1	TRBJ2-1	CASSLAGAYNEQFF	TGCGCCAGCAGCTTAGCGGGGGCTTACAATGAGCAGTTCTTC
.	.	TRBV28	TRBJ1-5	CASIAGNQPQHF	TGTGCCAGCATAGCGGGGAATCAGCCCCAGCATTTT
.	few	TRBV7-3	TRBJ2-1	CASSLGPSDYNEQFF	TGTGCCAGCAGCTTAGGGCCTAGCGATTACAATGAGCAGTTCTTC
.	.	TRBV5-4	TRBJ1-6	CASSLAQQATPLHF	TGTGCCAGCAGCTTGGCCCAACAGGCGACACCCCTCCACTTT
.	.	TRBV6-6	TRBJ1-4	CASSSRGLEKLFF	TGTGCCAGCAGTTCCAGGGGTTTGGAAAAACTGTTTTTT
TRBD1	.	TRBV7-3	TRBJ1-5	CASSLNSATGANQPQHF	TGTGCCAGCAGCTTAAATTCCGCGACAGGGGCTAATCAGCCCCAGCATTTT
TRBD1	.	TRBV7-9	TRBJ1-2	CASSALTGQSGYGYTF	TGTGCCAGCAGCGCCTTGACAGGGCAGTCGGGCTATGGCTACACCTTC
TRBD1	.	TRBV5-1	TRBJ2-1	CASSHTGDNEQFF	TGCGCCAGCAGCCATACAGGGGACAATGAGCAGTTCTTC
TRBD2	.	TRBV4-1	TRBJ2-3	CASSHGLAGGRGTDTQYF	TGCGCCAGCAGCCACGGACTAGCGGGGGGGCGGGGCACAGATACGCAGTATTTT
TRBD1	.	TRBV24-1	TRBJ2-3	CATSDRGQGTDTQYF	TGTGCCACCAGTGATCGGGGACAGGGCACAGATACGCAGTATTTT
.	once	TRBV27	TRBJ1-1	CASRGSYTEAFF	TGTGCCAGCCGGGGGTCGTACACTGAAGCTTTCTTT
TRBD1	.	TRBV19	TRBJ1-5	CASSWTGDNQPQHF	TGTGCCAGTAGTTGGACAGGGGACAATCAGCCCCAGCATTTT
TRBD1	once	TRBV15	TRBJ2-7	CATREGTGEPHEQYF	TGTGCCACCAGAGAGGGGACAGGGGAGCCCCACGAGCAGTACTTC
TRBD1	.	TRBV27	TRBJ2-1	CASSLAGGSNEQFF	TGTGCCAGCAGTTTGGCAGGGGGCTCCAATGAGCAGTTCTTC
.	many	TRBV7-9	TRBJ1-2	CASSLDVGPDGYTF	TGTGCCAGCAGCTTAGATGTGGGCCCAGATGGCTACACCTTC
.	.	TRBV12-3/TRBV12-4	TRBJ1-1	CASGLGQNTEAFF	TGTGCCAGCGGCTTGGGGCAGAACACTGAAGCTTTCTTT
.	.	TRBV25-1	TRBJ2-3	CASSELDSGYGTDTQYF	TGTGCCAGCAGTGAATTGGATTCGGGGTATGGCACAGATACGCAGTATTTT
.	.	TRBV7-2	TRBJ2-5	CASSLEWAQETQYF	TGTGCCAGCAGCTTAGAGTGGGCCCAGGAGACCCAGTACTTC